This TCR beta chain was profiled in a study of blood T cell repertoires in COVID-19. Study overall: Some COVID-19 samples were acute and others convalescent; all came from the United States, Italy and Spain.

Here immunoSEQ multiplex PCR was the method, and the copy in TCRdb shows in-frame clones only, minus some. This sample has around 340,000 clones, with about 88% found just once. Patients from Seattle were sampled longitudinally, starting during active infection. The CDR3 has 14 amino acids. Germline V gene data show CDR1 as MNHEY and CDR2 as SVGAGI. Trimming pared 8 bases from V and 0 bases from J, leaving 14 bases between. Sequencing was performed on peripheral blood. The clonotype comes from a woman aged 60-70 years with COVID-19, enrolled during active disease. The rearrangement links TRBV6-5 to TRBJ2-7; unclear D gene. The CDR3 nucleotides are TGTGCCAGCGTCCTAGGCCTAAACTCCTACGAGCAGTACTTC. As protein: CASVLGLNSYEQYF.